This TCR beta chain was recovered during a study of shared clonotypes between healthy human individuals. Looking at the study overall: Serving as donors were a couple of women and a few men, whose ages spanned 18 to 49.

In the CD4+ fraction, cells were divided into CD45RA+ naive and CD45RA-negative memory subsets. The V segment lost 5 bases and the J segment 5 bases; nucleotides outside the gene matches: 9. CDR3 size: 15 residues. Germline assignment: CDR1 SGHTA and CDR2 FQGTGA. Template for every sorted-subset replicate PCR totaled approximately 200 ng DNA, 25,000 to 30,000 T cell genomes. Assay used: immunoSEQ multiplex PCR; TCRdb lists only in-frame clones, some missing. The sample includes a few million clones, approximately 92% seen only once; the top ten take around 0.15%. The sequence derives from a man between 18 and 35 years old in good health. This chain links TRBV7-3 with TRBJ2-7; 10 bases are a match to TRBD2. Sequenced input: naive CD4+ T cells sorted from blood. Subset of the sample: CD45RA+ positively selected. Here the CDR3 reads CASSPGISGGDEQYF. The CDR3 nucleotides read TGTGCCAGCAGCCCGGGGATCAGCGGGGGGGACGAGCAGTACTTC.